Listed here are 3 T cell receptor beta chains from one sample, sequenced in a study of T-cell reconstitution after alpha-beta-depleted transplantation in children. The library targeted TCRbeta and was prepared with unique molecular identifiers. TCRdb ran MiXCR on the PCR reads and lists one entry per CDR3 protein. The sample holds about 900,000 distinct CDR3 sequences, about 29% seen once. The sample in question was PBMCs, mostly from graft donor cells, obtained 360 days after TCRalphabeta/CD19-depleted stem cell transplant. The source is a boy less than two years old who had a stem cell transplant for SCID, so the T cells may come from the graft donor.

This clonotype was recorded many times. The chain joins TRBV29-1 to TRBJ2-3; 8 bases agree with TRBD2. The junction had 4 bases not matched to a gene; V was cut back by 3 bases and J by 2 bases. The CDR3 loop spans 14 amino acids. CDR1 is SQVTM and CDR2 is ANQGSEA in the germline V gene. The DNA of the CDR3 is TGCAGCGTTGACCGGGGGGGTACCACAGATACGCAGTATTTT. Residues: CSVDRGGTTDTQYF.

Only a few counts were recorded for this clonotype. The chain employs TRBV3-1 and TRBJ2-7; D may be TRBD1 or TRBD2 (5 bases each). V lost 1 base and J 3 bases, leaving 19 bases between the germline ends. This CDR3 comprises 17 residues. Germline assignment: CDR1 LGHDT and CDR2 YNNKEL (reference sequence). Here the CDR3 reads CASSQGVPGPLNYEQYF. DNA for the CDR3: TGTGCCAGCAGCCAAGGGGTTCCGGGGCCACTCAACTACGAGCAGTACTTC.

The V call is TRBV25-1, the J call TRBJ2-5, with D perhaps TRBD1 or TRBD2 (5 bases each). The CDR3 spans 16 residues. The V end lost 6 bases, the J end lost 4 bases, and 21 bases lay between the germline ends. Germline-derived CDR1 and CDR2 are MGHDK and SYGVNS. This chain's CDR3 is CASSPFPGQRGETQYF. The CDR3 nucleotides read TGTGCCAGCAGCCCTTTCCCGGGCCAGAGGGGAGAGACCCAGTACTTC.